Below, 12 T cell receptor beta chains from the same sample are listed, as sequenced in a study of blood T cell repertoires in COVID-19. Method: immunoSEQ multiplex PCR; TCRdb's copy keeps in-frame clones and lacks some. The sample includes 70,000 to 95,000 clones, 75% to 85% of them seen just once. What was sequenced was peripheral blood. These receptors all stem from a man between 60 and 75 years old with COVID-19, enrolled during active disease.

The chain couples TRBV2 to TRBJ2-2; 10 bases line up with TRBD2. After removal of 4 bases from V and 3 bases from J, the junction contained 8 bases not matched to a gene. Per germline, CDR1 SNHLY and CDR2 FYNNEI. CDR3 length: 17 amino acids. The CDR3 protein is CASSGLTSGVYTGELFF. CDR3 DNA sequence: TGTGCCAGCAGTGGCCTCACTAGCGGGGTATACACCGGGGAGCTGTTTTTT.

The CDR3 reads CASSLMRLAGDDTQYF. CDR3 DNA sequence: TGTGCCAGCAGCTTAATGAGGCTAGCGGGGGATGATACGCAGTATTTT. The chain is built from TRBV11-3 and TRBJ2-3, with 10 bases matching TRBD2. J was trimmed by 6 bases and V by 2 bases; bases with no gene match: 8. CDR3 length: 16 residues. CDR1 is SGHNT, CDR2 YENEEA, per germline.

The chain links TRBV24-1 to TRBJ2-2; 9 bases are shared with TRBD1. The CDR3 consists of 16 residues. After removal of 3 bases from V and 1 base from J, the junction contained 2 bases not matched to a gene. Germline assignment: CDR1 KGHDR and CDR2 SFDVKD. The CDR3 spells CATSDPGQGNTGELFF. CDR3 sequence (DNA): TGTGCCACCAGTGATCCGGGACAGGGGAACACCGGGGAGCTGTTTTTT.

The V call is TRBV4-2, the J call TRBJ2-5, with D perhaps TRBD2 (6 bases). The ends were cut back, 2 bases at V and 3 bases at J, with 13 bases in the middle. Germline V CDR1 and CDR2: LGHNA, YNFKEQ. The CDR3 has 15 amino acids. The CDR3 DNA is TGTGCCAGCAGCCAAAGCGGGTTTGCCGAAGAGACCCAGTACTTC. This encodes CASSQSGFAEETQYF.

CDR3 in DNA: TGCGCCAGCAGCCAAGATCCAGGCATCTATGGCTACACCTTC. This codes for CASSQDPGIYGYTF. The chain employs TRBV4-1 and TRBJ1-2, with no clear D. The CDR3 has 14 amino acids. Germline lookup yields CDR1 MGHRA and CDR2 YSYEKL. Trimming pared 0 bases from V and 4 bases from J, leaving 9 bases between.

The V and J genes are TRBV11-2 and TRBJ2-5; 12 bases fit TRBD2. CDR1 SGHAT and CDR2 FQNNGV come from the germline V gene. The CDR3 is 17 amino acids. After removal of 1 base from V and 2 bases from J, the junction contained 5 bases not matched to a gene. The CDR3 DNA sequence: TGTGCCAGCAGCTTAGGCCCTAGCGGGGGGGGGCAAGAGACCCAGTACTTC. Its translation is CASSLGPSGGGQETQYF.

In this sample, this clone turned up many times. Possible read error: a much larger clone is one base away. The identical CDR3 is also encoded by other nucleotide sequences in the sample. The CDR3 DNA reads as TGTGCCCGCCGCTTGGGCGGGGGCGGGAGGGCCCTCCCTGGGTATTTT. Encoded protein: CARRLGGGGRALPGYF. The chain has TRBV5-5 and TRBJ2-3; 9 nucleotides agree with TRBD2. Looked up from germline, CDR1 is SGHKS and CDR2 is YYEKEE (reference sequence). This CDR3 spans 16 amino acids. V lost 10 bases and J lost 14; bases outside the gene matches: 26.

J is TRBJ1-5 and V is TRBV5-5; D is unclear. This CDR3 has 13 amino acids. Per the germline V gene, CDR1 is SGHKS and CDR2 is YYEKEE (reference sequence). The germline V and J ends were trimmed by 1 base and 4 bases, with 6 bases remaining between them. In nucleotides, the CDR3 is TGTGCCAGCAGCTTGCAGGAAAATCAGCCCCAGCATTTT. This gives the protein CASSLQENQPQHF.

This clone was observed a single time. This rearrangement joins TRBV7-2 to TRBJ2-3; D is possibly TRBD2 (7 bases). The CDR3 loop spans 17 amino acids. V shed 5 bases and J shed 4 bases, with 22 bases lying between them. Germline lookup yields CDR1 SGHTA and CDR2 FQGNSA. CDR3 DNA: TGTGCCAGCAGCCCCCGGGGGCGGGGGCTTTTAGCAGATACGCAGTATTTT. This translates into CASSPRGRGLLADTQYF.

V gene TRBV2 combines with J gene TRBJ2-7, with no clear D. The CDR3 consists of 11 residues. With 5 bases removed from V and 6 bases from J, the gap between germline ends came to 8 bases. Germline CDR1 SNHLY, CDR2 FYNNEI. CDR3 residues: CASSLLLEQYF. CDR3 bases: TGTGCCAGCAGTCTGCTACTCGAGCAGTACTTC.

The chain uses TRBV15 and TRBJ2-7, with 7 bases fitting TRBD1. V dropped 8 bases and J dropped 4; count of bases not matched to a gene: 20. From germline, CDR1 is LNHNV and CDR2 YYDKDF (reference sequence). This CDR3 region has 17 residues. The CDR3 DNA sequence: TGTGCCACCGCCGGCCGCCTGCAGACAGGGAAGGAGTACGAGCAGTACTTC. It codes for CATAGRLQTGKEYEQYF. The complete variable domain, with remaining parts taken from reference TRBV15 and TRBJ2-7, reads DAMVIQNPRYQVTQFGKPVTLSCSQTLNHNVMYWYQQKSSQAPKLLFHYYDKDFNNEADTPDNFQSRRPNTSFCFLDIRSPGLGDTAMYLCATAGRLQTGKEYEQYFGPGTRLTVT.

V and J are TRBV6-5 and TRBJ1-5; 7 bases fit TRBD1. V lost 7 bases and J lost 1; bases outside the gene matches: 7. The germline CDR1 and CDR2 sequences are MNHEY and SVGAGI. The CDR3 covers 15 residues. For the CDR3, the DNA is TGTGCCAGCACTCAGGGGGGTGCGAGCAATCAGCCCCAGCATTTT. It encodes CASTQGGASNQPQHF.